The sequence of this TCR beta chain was determined in a study of T cell changes during pregnancy in multiple sclerosis (dated by TCRdb to between 2018 and 2020). Regarding the study in general: In women with multiple sclerosis, the researchers looked at how the T cell repertoire shifted as pregnancy progressed.

CDR1 LNHDA and CDR2 SQIVND were looked up in the germline V gene (reference sequence). The CDR3 holds 13 amino acids from the cysteine to the phenylalanine. The CDR3 DNA has 39 bases and is translated from base 1. Cut back by 7 bases and 7 bases, the V and J ends lie 11 bases apart. In its sample, this clone was seen once. Its antigen has not been determined. Base quality data are lacking; no much larger clone is found one base away. Library construction relied on the immunoSEQ multiplex PCR assay. TCRdb stores this immuneACCESS table with in-frame sequences only. Part of the clones is absent; in the studies checked, under half of the shortfall reflects unresolved V genes, and no reason is known for the rest. Within this sample are 71,000 or so clones, with roughly 92% of them counted one time only. The ten largest clones represent 1% to 1.5% of the sample.

This clonotype was sampled from a female donor with multiple sclerosis, enrolled in a pregnancy study. The rearrangement joined TRBV19 to TRBJ1-6; the D gene is unclear. The input for sequencing was peripheral blood, taken in the third trimester of pregnancy. The CDR3 region: CASMSQENSPLHF. The sequenced DNA is TGTGCCAGTATGTCGCAGGAAAATTCACCCCTCCACTTT. The entire variable domain, with the stretches around the CDR3 drawn from the reference TRBV19 and TRBJ1-6 proteins, is DGGITQSPKYLFRKEGQNVTLSCEQNLNHDAMYWYRQDPGQGLRLIYYSQIVNDFQKGDIAEGYSVSREKKESFPLTVTSAQKNPTAFYLCASMSQENSPLHFGNGTRLTVT.